The 27 T cell receptor beta chains listed next were all sequenced from one sample in a study of a mutant IDH1 vaccine in newly diagnosed glioma. Time point reported: week 47, end of study. In the vaccine, a single dose held 300 ug of the mutant IDH1 20-mer peptide, along with topical imiquimod. Their antigens remain unidentified. Here immunoSEQ multiplex PCR was the method, and the copy in TCRdb shows in-frame clones only, minus some. The sample lists about 94,000 clones; around 92% were seen once. Here the sequenced sample was PBMCs, taken from a glioma patient whose treatment included an IDH1 peptide vaccine. These receptors all come from a woman in her forties or fifties with glioma.

The chain recombines TRBV4-2 with TRBJ2-7; 12 nucleotides match TRBD2. The germline gives CDR1 LGHNA, CDR2 YNFKEQ. Trimming took 1 base from V and 6 from J; bases not matched to a gene: 19. CDR3 length: 20 amino acids. In DNA form, the CDR3 reads TGTGCCAGCAGCCAAGGCCTGGCGGACTGGGCTAGCGGGAGGGCCGGCGAGCAGTACTTC. Amino acids: CASSQGLADWASGRAGEQYF.

The chain joins TRBV19 to TRBJ1-5; D remains unclear. Between the trimmed V and J ends, which lost 5 bases and 6 bases, there was a span of 5 bases. Germline V gene lookup returns CDR1 LNHDA and CDR2 SQIVND (reference sequence). The CDR3 has 11 amino acids. The CDR3 sequence: CASSQGQPQHF. The CDR3 DNA reads as TGTGCCAGTAGTCAAGGTCAGCCCCAGCATTTT.

The rearrangement links TRBV6-1 to TRBJ2-1, with TRBD2 matching over 8 bases. Germline V gene sequence: CDR1 MNHNS, CDR2 SASEGT. The CDR3 length is 13 residues. V was clipped by 10 bases and J by 6 bases; unmatched bases: 8. For the CDR3, the DNA is TGTGCCACCTGGACTAGCCCTCTCAATGAGCAGTTCTTC. Encoded protein: CATWTSPLNEQFF.

This clone was detected only a few times. The V call is TRBV5-1, the J call TRBJ1-3; D unclear. Germline loops: CDR1 SGHRS, CDR2 YFSETQ. V was trimmed by 0 bases and J by 0 bases, leaving 7 bases between them. The CDR3 runs to 15 residues. This CDR3 is CASSLELTSGNTIYF. DNA for the CDR3: TGCGCCAGCAGCTTGGAGCTGACCTCTGGAAACACCATATATTTT.

A single count supports this clone. This sequence joins TRBV7-3 and TRBJ2-2, with D uncertain. The V end lost 5 bases, the J end lost 6 bases, and 10 bases lay between the germline ends. The CDR3 sequence is 13 residues long. The germline V gene encodes CDR1 SGHTA and CDR2 FQGTGA. The chain's CDR3 is CASSPQAPGELFF. The CDR3 DNA follows: TGTGCCAGCAGCCCGCAGGCCCCCGGGGAGCTGTTTTTT.

The chain links TRBV6-6 to TRBJ1-2, with a tentative D call TRBD1 (5 bases). This CDR3 is built from 15 residues. V lost 0 bases, J lost 3 bases, and 11 bases lay in between. Germline CDR1 is MNHNY and CDR2 is SVGAGI (reference sequence). The CDR3 sequence is CASSYSGREDYGYTF. The CDR3 region has the DNA TGTGCCAGCAGTTACTCTGGCAGGGAGGACTATGGCTACACCTTC.

V usage is TRBV7-3 and J usage is TRBJ2-3; TRBD1 matches at 8 bases. V shed 5 bases and J 1 base; nucleotides not matched to a gene: 5. There are 15 residues in the CDR3. The germline CDR1 and CDR2 sequences are SGHTA and FQGTGA. The CDR3 nucleotides read TGTGCCAGCAGCCAAAGGACAGGGCGCACAGATACGCAGTATTTT. As protein: CASSQRTGRTDTQYF.

This clone was seen only once. The rearrangement joins TRBV5-4 to TRBJ2-7, with D possibly TRBD2 on 6 matching bases. Germline assignment: CDR1 SGHNT and CDR2 YYREEE (reference sequence). The CDR3 has 15 residues. The V end lost 4 bases, the J end lost 5 bases, and 19 bases lay between the germline ends. CDR3 DNA sequence: TGTGCCAGCAGCGCACCGGGACTCTTGACCCACGAGCAGTACTTC. Amino acids: CASSAPGLLTHEQYF.

This rearrangement joins TRBV28 to TRBJ2-7; D possibly uses TRBD1 or TRBD2 (5 bases each). CDR3 size: 15 residues. Deletions cut 5 bases from V and 6 bases from J, with 20 bases between. The germline gives CDR1 MDHEN, CDR2 SYDVKM. CDR3 coding DNA: TGTGCCAGCAGTATTTCGGGACGGCCCTCGATCGAGCAGTACTTC. Protein sequence: CASSISGRPSIEQYF.

The chain is built from TRBV19 and TRBJ1-1; D is unresolved. V was cut by 7 bases and J by 5 bases, with 17 bases left in between. This CDR3 is built from 14 residues. CDR1 is LNHDA, CDR2 SQIVND, per germline (reference sequence). The CDR3 region has the DNA TGTGCCAGTAAAAAGGAGAGGGAAAGGACTGAAGCTTTCTTT. Protein sequence: CASKKERERTEAFF.

The gene calls are TRBV7-9 and TRBJ1-6, with a tentative D call TRBD1 (5 bases). Trimming left V 1 base short and J 0 bases short, with 13 bases between. CDR1 and CDR2 (germline): SEHNR, FQNEAQ (reference sequence). This CDR3 has 18 amino acids. This CDR3 is CASSLEWGIGSYNSPLHF. The CDR3 region has the DNA TGTGCCAGCAGCTTAGAATGGGGGATAGGCTCCTATAATTCACCCCTCCACTTT.

The chain has TRBV27 and TRBJ2-2, with 7 bases that match TRBD2. Losses at the gene ends were 4 bases for V and 6 bases for J; bases not matched to a gene: 8. Germline CDR1 MNHEY, CDR2 SMNVEV (reference sequence). The CDR3 totals 15 residues. The CDR3, as DNA: TGTGCCAGCAGTTCCCAGACTAGCCGGGCCGGGGAGCTGTTTTTT. Translation gives CASSSQTSRAGELFF.

This chain uses TRBV12-5 with TRBJ2-5; D is tentatively TRBD1 or TRBD2 (5 bases each). The CDR3 is 16 amino acids. Germline lookup yields CDR1 LGHNT and CDR2 FRNRAP. V lost 5 bases and J 7 bases, leaving 23 bases between the germline ends. CDR3 region: CASGATRDGGTGTQYF. CDR3 sequence (DNA): TGTGCTAGTGGTGCCACTCGGGACGGTGGGACGGGGACCCAGTACTTC.

This chain joins TRBV14 and TRBJ2-3; D is perhaps TRBD2 (5 bases). Looked up from germline, CDR1 is SGHDN and CDR2 is FVKESK. Trimming removed 0 bases at V and 5 bases at J, with 15 bases between. The length of the CDR3 is 16 residues. The CDR3 coding sequence is TGTGCCAGCAGCCAAGATTGGCGGGCCTGGGGAGATACGCAGTATTTT. Translation gives CASSQDWRAWGDTQYF.

The V gene is TRBV6-5, the J gene TRBJ2-1; 9 bases are shared with TRBD2. Germline lookup yields CDR1 MNHEY and CDR2 SVGAGI. CDR3 length: 15 residues. Trimming at V came to 3 bases and at J to 7 bases, leaving 7 bases not matched to a gene. CDR3 coding DNA: TGTGCCAGCAGTTATTCCACTAGCGGGCTTAATGAGCAGTTCTTC. It specifies CASSYSTSGLNEQFF.

The rearrangement links TRBV2 to TRBJ1-5, with a weak D call TRBD1 (6 bases). The length of the CDR3 is 15 residues. The germline CDR1 and CDR2 sequences are SNHLY and FYNNEI. V lost 2 bases, J lost 5 bases, and 13 bases lay in between. This CDR3 is CASSEYGGLDQPQHF. The CDR3 bases are TGTGCCAGCAGTGAATACGGGGGGCTGGATCAGCCCCAGCATTTT.

This clone was detected once. The rearrangement joins TRBV7-2 to TRBJ2-3; 12 bases align to TRBD2. The V gene end was trimmed by 5 bases and the J gene end by 7 bases; junction bases not matched to a gene: 7. Germline CDR1 SGHTA, CDR2 FQGNSA. This CDR3 is built from 15 residues. CDR3 sequence: CASSRLAGEGHTQYF. The CDR3 DNA reads as TGTGCCAGCAGCCGACTAGCGGGAGAAGGACATACGCAGTATTTT.

This clone has a single count. The chain recombines TRBV12-5 with TRBJ1-2; the match to TRBD1 covers 7 bases. Germline V gene data show CDR1 as LGHNT and CDR2 as FRNRAP. The CDR3 has 15 amino acids. After removal of 7 bases from V and 3 bases from J, the junction contained 11 bases not matched to a gene. CDR3 sequence reads: CASAPTDRAYYGYTF. The CDR3 DNA reads TGTGCTAGTGCCCCCACCGACAGGGCGTACTATGGCTACACCTTC.

V usage is TRBV28 and J usage is TRBJ1-1, with D possibly matching TRBD1 (6 bases). Germline V CDR1 and CDR2: MDHEN, SYDVKM. The CDR3 runs 16 residues. V was shortened by 2 bases and J by 10 bases, with 23 bases between the two germline ends. The DNA of the CDR3 is TGTGCCAGCAGTTTACCCTTAGTACAGGGTGGCCTTGGAGCTTTCTTT. It encodes CASSLPLVQGGLGAFF. The whole variable domain, remainder taken from reference TRBV28 and TRBJ1-1, is DVKVTQSSRYLVKRTGEKVFLECVQDMDHENMFWYRQDPGLGLRLIYFSYDVKMKEKGDIPEGYSVSREKKERFSLILESASTNQTSMYLCASSLPLVQGGLGAFFGQGTRLTVV.

DNA for the CDR3: TGTGCCAGCAGCCGAGCCGGACAGATAAACTACGAGCAGTACTTC. Translating gives CASSRAGQINYEQYF. The chain joins TRBV6-5 to TRBJ2-7, with D possibly TRBD1 on 6 matching bases. V was clipped by 6 bases and J by 3 bases, with 18 bases between them. In germline, CDR1 is MNHEY, CDR2 SVGAGI. The CDR3 runs to 15 residues.

The chain employs TRBV2 and TRBJ2-7, with unresolved D. Deletions cut 9 bases from V and 6 bases from J, with 18 bases between. This CDR3 has 13 amino acids. CDR1 SNHLY and CDR2 FYNNEI come from the germline V gene. The CDR3 DNA is TGTGCCAGTGCCACGTCAGCCCGTATCGAGCAGTACTTC. It translates to CASATSARIEQYF.

This chain uses TRBV29-1 with TRBJ2-5; D gene ambiguous. This CDR3 region has 14 residues. Germline V CDR1 and CDR2: SQVTM, ANQGSEA. V was pared by 4 bases and J by 2 bases, with 14 bases between. CDR3 nucleotides: TGCAGCGTTGTTTCCGGGTCCGGACAAGAGACCCAGTACTTC. It encodes CSVVSGSGQETQYF. Looking up the rest from reference TRBV29-1 and TRBJ2-5 gives the full variable domain: SAVISQKPSRDICQRGTSLTIQCQVDSQVTMMFWYRQQPGQSLTLIATANQGSEATYESGFVIDKFPISRPNLTFSTLTVSNMSPEDSSIYLCSVVSGSGQETQYFGPGTRLLVL.

The sample holds one count of this clone. This rearrangement joins TRBV10-3 to TRBJ2-7; the D gene could be TRBD1 or TRBD2 (5 bases each). Germline V gives CDR1 ENHRY, CDR2 SYGVKD. CDR3 length: 14 residues. The germline V and J ends were trimmed by 5 bases and 2 bases, with 13 bases remaining between them. CDR3 nucleotide sequence: TGTGCCATCAGTTTGACAGTCGGGACCTACGAGCAGTACTTC. Protein sequence: CAISLTVGTYEQYF.

The J gene is TRBJ1-5, the V gene TRBV12-5; 7 positions agree with TRBD1. This CDR3 has 16 residues. The germline gives CDR1 LGHNT, CDR2 FRNRAP. J was trimmed by 6 bases and V by 3 bases; bases with no gene match: 11. CDR3 amino acids: CASGFIDRDRSQPQHF. CDR3 sequence (DNA): TGTGCTAGTGGTTTTATCGACAGGGACAGAAGTCAGCCCCAGCATTTT.

The J gene is TRBJ1-2, the V gene TRBV20-1; D remains unclear. V lost 5 bases and J lost 4, with 8 bases in between. CDR1 is DFQATT and CDR2 is SNEGSKA in the germline V gene (reference sequence). The CDR3 consists of 11 residues. The CDR3 DNA is TGCAGTGCTCAGGAGGGCTATGGCTACACCTTC. It is translated as CSAQEGYGYTF.

This chain joins TRBV6-1 and TRBJ1-1, with unresolved D. The germline V gene encodes CDR1 MNHNS and CDR2 SASEGT. V was pared by 5 bases and J by 2 bases, with 12 bases between. The CDR3 has 14 amino acids. CDR3 DNA sequence: TGTGCCAGCAGTAACCGGAGGACCAACACTGAAGCTTTCTTT. This translates into CASSNRRTNTEAFF.

J is TRBJ2-2 and V is TRBV19; the D gene is possibly TRBD1 (8 bases). This CDR3 contains 15 residues. Trimming removed 6 bases from V and 6 bases from J, with 17 bases in between. Germline V gene lookup returns CDR1 LNHDA and CDR2 SQIVND (reference sequence). CDR3 bases: TGTGCCAGTAGCCGTGACAGGGGAGGGGCCGGGGAGCTGTTTTTT. Its protein is CASSRDRGGAGELFF.